The source of this T cell receptor beta chain is a study of siplizumab effects on memory and regulatory T cells. Whole-study findings and limits: Siplizumab significantly brought down the alloreactive sequences that trace back to unstimulated CD4+ memory cells. In controls, around 25% of mappable alloreactive CD4+ clones were Treg-derived on average, versus about 75% with siplizumab. To unstimulated subsets, only a minor fraction of alloreactive clones could be mapped.

Per sample, approximately 100,000 TCR templates were assayed. Some clones are missing from TCRdb's copy, which holds only in-frame ones; the method was immunoSEQ multiplex PCR. The data hold approximately 120,000 clones, with roughly nine tenths observed a single time. The germline V and J ends were trimmed by 2 bases and 2 bases, with 12 bases remaining between them. The CDR3 covers 15 residues. Germline assignment: CDR1 MNHNS and CDR2 SASEGT. This clone was picked up one time. Its target is unknown. The sample consisted of Tregs sorted from blood. The chain combines TRBV6-1 with TRBJ1-2; D perhaps matches TRBD1 (5 bases). The clonotype comes from a human donor in good health. The CDR3 region has the DNA TGTGCCAGCAGTGAATTAGGTCGGGGGAACTATGGCTACACCTTC. Encoded protein: CASSELGRGNYGYTF.